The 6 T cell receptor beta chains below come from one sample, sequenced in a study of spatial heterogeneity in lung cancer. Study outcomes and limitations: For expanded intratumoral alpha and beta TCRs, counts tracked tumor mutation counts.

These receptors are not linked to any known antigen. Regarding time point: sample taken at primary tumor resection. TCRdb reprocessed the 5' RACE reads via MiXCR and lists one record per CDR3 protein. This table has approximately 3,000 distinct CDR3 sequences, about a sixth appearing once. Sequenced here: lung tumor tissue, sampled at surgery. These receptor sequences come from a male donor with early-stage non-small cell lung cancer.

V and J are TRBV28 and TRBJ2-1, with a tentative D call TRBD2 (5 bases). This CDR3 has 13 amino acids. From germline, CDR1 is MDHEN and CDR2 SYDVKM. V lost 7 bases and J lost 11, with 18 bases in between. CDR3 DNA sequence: TGTGCCAGCACGGACTCCCAAATAAGGAAGCAGTTCTTC. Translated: CASTDSQIRKQFF.

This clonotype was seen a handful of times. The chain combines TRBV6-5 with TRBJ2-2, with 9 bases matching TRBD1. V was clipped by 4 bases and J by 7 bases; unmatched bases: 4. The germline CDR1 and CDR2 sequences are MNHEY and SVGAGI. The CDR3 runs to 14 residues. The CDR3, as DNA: TGTGCCAGCAGTTGGACAGGGGATGTCGGGGAGCTGTTTTTT. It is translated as CASSWTGDVGELFF.

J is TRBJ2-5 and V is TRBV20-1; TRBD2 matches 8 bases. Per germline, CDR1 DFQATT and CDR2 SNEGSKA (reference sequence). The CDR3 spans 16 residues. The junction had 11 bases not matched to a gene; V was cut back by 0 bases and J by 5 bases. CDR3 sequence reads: CSARDILAGLVETQYF. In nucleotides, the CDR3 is TGCAGTGCTAGAGATATCCTAGCGGGCCTGGTGGAGACCCAGTACTTC.

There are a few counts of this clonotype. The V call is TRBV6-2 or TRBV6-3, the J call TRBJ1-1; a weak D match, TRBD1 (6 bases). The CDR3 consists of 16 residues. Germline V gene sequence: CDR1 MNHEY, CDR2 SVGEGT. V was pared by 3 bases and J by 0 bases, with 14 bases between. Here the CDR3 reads CASSYIGGPMNTEAFF. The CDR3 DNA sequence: TGTGCCAGCAGTTATATCGGGGGGCCCATGAACACTGAAGCTTTCTTT.

CDR3 nucleotides: TGTGCCAGCAGTTTAGCTGGGGATCGGCAGTTCTTC. Encoded protein: CASSLAGDRQFF. V and J are TRBV12-3 or TRBV12-4 and TRBJ2-1; no definite D call. V shed 0 bases and J shed 12 bases, with 9 bases lying between them. This CDR3 is 12 amino acids long.

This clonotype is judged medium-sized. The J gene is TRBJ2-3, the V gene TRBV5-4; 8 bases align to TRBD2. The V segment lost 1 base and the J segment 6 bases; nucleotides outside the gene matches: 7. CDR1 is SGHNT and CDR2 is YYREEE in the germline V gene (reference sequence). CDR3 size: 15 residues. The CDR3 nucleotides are TGTGCCAGCAGCTTGTCACTAGCGGCTCAGGATACGCAGTATTTT. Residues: CASSLSLAAQDTQYF.